The 20 T cell receptor beta chains reported below all come from one sample, sequenced in a study of blood T cell repertoires in COVID-19. Data came from immunoSEQ multiplex PCR; TCRdb stores just in-frame clones and leaves some out. This table has 130,000 to 150,000 clones, roughly 86% appearing once. The sequenced sample consisted of peripheral blood. These TCRs come from a man between 45 and 60 years old with active or convalescent COVID-19.

Only one count was recorded for this clone. This rearrangement joins TRBV6-2 or TRBV6-3 to TRBJ2-7; 9 bases map to TRBD1. Germline trimming cut 6 bases from V and 2 bases from J; bases unmatched to any gene: 8. Germline V gene lookup returns CDR1 MNHEY and CDR2 SVGEGT. The CDR3 loop spans 15 amino acids. The CDR3 DNA is TGTGCCAGCAGCAACAGGGGGCGAACCCCCTACGAGCAGTACTTC. Protein: CASSNRGRTPYEQYF.

The genes are TRBV5-1 and TRBJ2-6; a weak D match, TRBD1 (6 bases). Per the germline V gene, CDR1 is SGHRS and CDR2 is YFSETQ. V lost 5 bases and J lost 4, with 16 bases in between. This CDR3 contains 16 residues. DNA for the CDR3: TGCGCCAGCAGTCAAGGACAGTCTGCCGGGGCCAACGTCCTGACTTTC. It specifies CASSQGQSAGANVLTF.

The chain couples TRBV12-3 or TRBV12-4 to TRBJ1-6; D perhaps matches TRBD1 (5 bases). Between the trimmed V and J ends, which lost 2 bases and 14 bases, there was a span of 10 bases. The CDR3 has 12 residues. The CDR3 coding sequence is TGTGCCAGCAGTTTAACCGGGGGAACCCTCCACTTT. Translating gives CASSLTGGTLHF.

This clone came up once. CDR3 residues: CASSRRQGNTEAFF. The CDR3 DNA is TGTGCCAGCAGTAGGCGACAGGGGAACACTGAAGCTTTCTTT. The chain joins TRBV6-5 to TRBJ1-1, with 7 bases aligning to TRBD1. There are 14 residues in the CDR3. The germline V gene has CDR1 MNHEY and CDR2 SVGAGI. The trim removed 5 bases at V and 1 base at J, leaving 4 bases unmatched.

The gene calls are TRBV6-5 and TRBJ1-3; D uncertain. V was trimmed by 5 bases and J by 8 bases, leaving 16 bases between them. CDR3 length equals 14 residues. The germline gives CDR1 MNHEY, CDR2 SVGAGI. The CDR3 DNA reads as TGTGCCAGCAGTCCTGACGGATACGGAGACACCATATATTTT. It yields the protein CASSPDGYGDTIYF.

The rearrangement joins TRBV7-8 to TRBJ2-2; 10 nucleotides agree with TRBD2. Losses at the gene ends were 1 base for V and 6 bases for J; bases not matched to a gene: 8. The CDR3 has 17 residues. Germline V gives CDR1 SGHVS, CDR2 FQNEAQ. The CDR3 nucleotides are TGTGCCAGCAGCTTAGGGGCTAGCGGGAGTTTTGCCGGGGAGCTGTTTTTT. This encodes CASSLGASGSFAGELFF.

This chain connects TRBV27 to TRBJ1-1; TRBD1 matches at 8 bases. The germline gives CDR1 MNHEY, CDR2 SMNVEV (reference sequence). The CDR3 is 15 amino acids. V gave up 5 bases and J gave up 4 bases; unmatched junction bases: 9. CDR3 sequence reads: CASSTYQGAVTEAFF. CDR3 nucleotide sequence: TGTGCCAGCAGTACCTATCAGGGGGCAGTCACTGAAGCTTTCTTT.

The V and J genes are TRBV19 and TRBJ2-7, with 8 nucleotides matching TRBD1. V dropped 5 bases and J dropped 0; count of bases not matched to a gene: 9. CDR1 is LNHDA, CDR2 SQIVND, per germline (reference sequence). The CDR3 extends over 16 amino acids. CDR3 in amino acids: CASSPRMGQVSYEQYF. In DNA, the CDR3 is TGTGCCAGTAGTCCCCGAATGGGACAGGTCTCCTACGAGCAGTACTTC.

This chain links TRBV28 with TRBJ2-3; 7 bases fit TRBD2. With V trimmed by 7 bases and J by 3 bases, 7 bases remained unmatched. Germline values: CDR1 MDHEN, CDR2 SYDVKM. The CDR3 totals 14 residues. The CDR3 here is CASTSSGTTDTQYF. In nucleotides, the CDR3 is TGTGCCAGCACCTCCAGCGGGACGACAGATACGCAGTATTTT.

The chain joins TRBV28 to TRBJ2-3, with 9 bases that match TRBD1. CDR1 is MDHEN and CDR2 is SYDVKM in the germline V gene. The J segment lost 3 bases and the V segment lost 6 bases, leaving 7 bases of the junction unmatched. The CDR3 sequence is 15 residues long. The CDR3, as DNA: TGTGCCAGCAGCAAAACAGGGGGCAAGACAGATACGCAGTATTTT. This gives the protein CASSKTGGKTDTQYF.

The rearrangement joins TRBV4-1 to TRBJ1-6; weak D call: TRBD1 (5 bases). The CDR3 extends over 16 amino acids. Germline CDR1 reads MGHRA; CDR2 reads YSYEKL. V was pared by 5 bases and J by 2 bases, with 13 bases between. The CDR3 bases are TGCGCCAGCAGCGCGCGGGGGGAGGCCTATAATTCACCCCTCCACTTT. This codes for CASSARGEAYNSPLHF.

This clone is labeled medium-sized. The rearrangement links TRBV19 to TRBJ2-2; D is possibly TRBD2 (5 bases). The CDR3 is 13 amino acids. Germline lookup yields CDR1 LNHDA and CDR2 SQIVND (reference sequence). V lost 3 bases and J lost 6, with 8 bases in between. This CDR3 reads CASSILASGELFF. The CDR3 coding sequence is TGTGCCAGTAGTATCCTAGCATCCGGGGAGCTGTTTTTT. Based on the CDR3 plus reference TRBV19 and TRBJ2-2, the full variable domain is DGGITQSPKYLFRKEGQNVTLSCEQNLNHDAMYWYRQDPGQGLRLIYYSQIVNDFQKGDIAEGYSVSREKKESFPLTVTSAQKNPTAFYLCASSILASGELFFGEGSRLTVL.

The chain couples TRBV5-8 to TRBJ2-7; D possibly corresponds to TRBD1 (5 bases). V was clipped by 1 base and J by 0 bases, with 8 bases between them. The CDR3 spans 14 residues. CDR1 and CDR2 from the germline V gene are SGHTS and YDEGEE. The CDR3 DNA is TGTGCCAGCAGCTTGACAGGTGCCTCCTACGAGCAGTACTTC. Amino acid sequence: CASSLTGASYEQYF.

This chain connects TRBV18 to TRBJ2-6; D is uncertain. Between the trimmed V and J ends, which lost 3 bases and 4 bases, there was a span of 16 bases. This CDR3 is 17 amino acids long. Germline-derived CDR1 and CDR2 are KGHSH and LQKENI. CDR3 loop: CASSPQRRVTGANVLTF. CDR3 nucleotide sequence: TGTGCCAGCTCACCCCAGCGTCGGGTTACCGGGGCCAACGTCCTGACTTTC.

V gene TRBV6-2 or TRBV6-3 combines with J gene TRBJ1-2; D unresolved. The CDR3 loop spans 15 amino acids. Germline CDR1 reads MNHEY; CDR2 reads SVGEGT. V lost 0 bases to trimming and J lost 4 bases, with 12 bases between them. The CDR3 nucleotides are TGTGCCAGCAGTTACTCACCCGGAGATGGCTATGGCTACACCTTC. Its translation is CASSYSPGDGYGYTF.

CDR3 coding DNA: TGTGCCAGCAGTTTCCCAACTTGGGCCGGGACAGGCTATGGCTACACCTTC. Protein product: CASSFPTWAGTGYGYTF. This chain links TRBV28 with TRBJ1-2, with 8 bases identical to TRBD1. Losses at the gene ends were 3 bases for V and 4 bases for J; bases not matched to a gene: 13. In germline, CDR1 is MDHEN, CDR2 SYDVKM. The CDR3 is 17 amino acids.

The chain carries TRBV28 and TRBJ1-4; D is undetermined. Germline CDR1 reads MDHEN; CDR2 reads SYDVKM. Deletions cut 7 bases from V and 2 bases from J, with 5 bases between. CDR3 size: 12 residues. CDR3 loop: CASTVTNEKLFF. CDR3 in DNA: TGTGCCAGCACCGTGACTAATGAAAAACTGTTTTTT. The full variable domain, its missing parts supplied by reference TRBV28 and TRBJ1-4, is DVKVTQSSRYLVKRTGEKVFLECVQDMDHENMFWYRQDPGLGLRLIYFSYDVKMKEKGDIPEGYSVSREKKERFSLILESASTNQTSMYLCASTVTNEKLFFGSGTQLSVL.

The chain combines TRBV19 with TRBJ2-2, with D possibly matching TRBD1 (5 bases). V was clipped by 4 bases and J by 7 bases, with 7 bases between them. CDR1 is LNHDA, CDR2 SQIVND, per germline (reference sequence). The CDR3 consists of 12 residues. Here the CDR3 reads CASSNRNGELFF. For the CDR3, the DNA is TGTGCCAGTAGTAACAGGAACGGGGAGCTGTTTTTT.

This clone came up once. The chain has TRBV7-8 and TRBJ1-3; unclear D gene. The V gene's germline CDR1 is SGHVS and CDR2 FQNEAQ. V gave up 2 bases and J gave up 4 bases, with 6 bases separating them. The CDR3 spans 13 residues. CDR3 loop: CASSLRRGNTIYF. In DNA, the CDR3 is TGTGCCAGCAGCTTAAGGCGGGGAAACACCATATATTTT.

This clone has only a few counts. The J gene is TRBJ2-7, the V gene TRBV6-2 or TRBV6-3, with 8 bases that match TRBD2. The germline V gene encodes CDR1 MNHEY and CDR2 SVGEGT. V lost 4 bases and J lost 5; bases outside the gene matches: 7. This CDR3 is 14 amino acids long. In nucleotides, the CDR3 is TGTGCCAGCAGTTGGGAGCGGGAGACGGACGAGCAGTACTTC. Translating gives CASSWERETDEQYF.